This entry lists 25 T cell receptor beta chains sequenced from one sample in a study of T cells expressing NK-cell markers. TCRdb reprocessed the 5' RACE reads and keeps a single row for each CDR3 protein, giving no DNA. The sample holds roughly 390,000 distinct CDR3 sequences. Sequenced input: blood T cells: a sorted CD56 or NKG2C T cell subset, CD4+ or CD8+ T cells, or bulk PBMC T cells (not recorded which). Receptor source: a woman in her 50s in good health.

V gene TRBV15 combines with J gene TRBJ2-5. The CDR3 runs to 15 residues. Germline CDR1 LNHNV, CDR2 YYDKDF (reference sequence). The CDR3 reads CATSRDHGREETQYF.

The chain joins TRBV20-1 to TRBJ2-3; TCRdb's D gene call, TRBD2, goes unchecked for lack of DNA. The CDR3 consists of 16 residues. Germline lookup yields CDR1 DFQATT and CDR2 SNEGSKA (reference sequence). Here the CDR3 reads CSASSVMTRGTDTQYF.

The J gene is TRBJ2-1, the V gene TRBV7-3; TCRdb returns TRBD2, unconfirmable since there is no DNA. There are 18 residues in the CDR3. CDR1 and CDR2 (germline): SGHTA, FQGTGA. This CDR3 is CASSLTGWGTSGRNEQFF.

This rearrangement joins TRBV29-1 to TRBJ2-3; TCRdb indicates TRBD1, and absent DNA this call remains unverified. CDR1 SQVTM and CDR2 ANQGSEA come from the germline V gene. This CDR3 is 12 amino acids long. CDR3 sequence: CSVDEGPGAQYF.

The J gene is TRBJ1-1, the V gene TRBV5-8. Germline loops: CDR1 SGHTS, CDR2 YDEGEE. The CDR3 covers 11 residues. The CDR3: CASSWSDEAFF. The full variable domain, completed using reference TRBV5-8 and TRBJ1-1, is EAGVTQSPTHLIKTRGQQATLRCSPISGHTSVYWYQQALGLGLQFLLWYDEGEERNRGNFPPRFSGRQFPNYSSELNVNALELEDSALYLCASSWSDEAFFGQGTRLTVV.

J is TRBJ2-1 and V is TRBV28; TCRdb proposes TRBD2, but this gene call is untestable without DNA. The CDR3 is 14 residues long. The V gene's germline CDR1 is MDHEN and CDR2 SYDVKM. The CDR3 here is CASRWTRTYNEQFF.

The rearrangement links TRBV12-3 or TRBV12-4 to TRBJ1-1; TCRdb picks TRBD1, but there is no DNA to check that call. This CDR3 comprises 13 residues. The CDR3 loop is CASSSTPLAEAFF.

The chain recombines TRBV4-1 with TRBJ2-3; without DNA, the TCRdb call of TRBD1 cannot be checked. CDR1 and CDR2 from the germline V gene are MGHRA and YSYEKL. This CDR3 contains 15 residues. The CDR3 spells CASSVILGVTDTQYF.

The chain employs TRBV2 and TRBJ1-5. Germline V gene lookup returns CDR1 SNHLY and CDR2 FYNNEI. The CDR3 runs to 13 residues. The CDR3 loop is CASSLGFDQPQHF.

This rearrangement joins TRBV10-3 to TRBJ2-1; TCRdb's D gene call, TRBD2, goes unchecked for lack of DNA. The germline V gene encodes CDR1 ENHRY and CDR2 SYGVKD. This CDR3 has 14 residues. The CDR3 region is CAIRRTSGNNEQFF.

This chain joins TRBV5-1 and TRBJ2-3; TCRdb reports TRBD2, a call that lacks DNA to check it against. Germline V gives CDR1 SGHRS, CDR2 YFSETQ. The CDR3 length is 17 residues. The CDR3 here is CASRLAWAPGTTDTQYF. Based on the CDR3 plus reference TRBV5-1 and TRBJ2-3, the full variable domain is KAGVTQTPRYLIKTRGQQVTLSCSPISGHRSVSWYQQTPGQGLQFLFEYFSETQRNKGNFPGRFSGRQFSNSRSEMNVSTLELGDSALYLCASRLAWAPGTTDTQYFGPGTRLTVL.

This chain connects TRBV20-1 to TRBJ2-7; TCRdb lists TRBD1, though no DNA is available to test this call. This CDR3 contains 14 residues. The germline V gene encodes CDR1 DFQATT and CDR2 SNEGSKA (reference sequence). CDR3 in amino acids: CSARYGTLAYEQYF.

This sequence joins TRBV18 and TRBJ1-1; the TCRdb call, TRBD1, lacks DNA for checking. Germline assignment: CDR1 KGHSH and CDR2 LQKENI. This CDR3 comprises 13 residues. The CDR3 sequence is CASVRQGASEAFF.

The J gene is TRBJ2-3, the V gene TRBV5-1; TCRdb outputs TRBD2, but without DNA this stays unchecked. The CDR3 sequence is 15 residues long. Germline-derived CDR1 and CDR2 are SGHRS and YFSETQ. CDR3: CASSLGGLADHTQYF.

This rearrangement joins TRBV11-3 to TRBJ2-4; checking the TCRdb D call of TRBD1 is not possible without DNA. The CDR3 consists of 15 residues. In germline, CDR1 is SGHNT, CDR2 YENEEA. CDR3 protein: CASSFMGEQRNIQYF.

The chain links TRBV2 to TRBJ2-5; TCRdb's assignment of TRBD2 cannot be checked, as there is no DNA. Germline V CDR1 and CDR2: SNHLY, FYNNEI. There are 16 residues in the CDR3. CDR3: CASRGLAGGPAETQYF.

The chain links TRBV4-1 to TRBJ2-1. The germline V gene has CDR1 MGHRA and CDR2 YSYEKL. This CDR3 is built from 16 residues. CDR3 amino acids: CASSQEAGRRLSEQFF.

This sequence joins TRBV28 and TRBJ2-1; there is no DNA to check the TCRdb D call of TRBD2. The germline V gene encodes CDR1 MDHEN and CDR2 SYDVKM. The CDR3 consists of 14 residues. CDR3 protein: CASRGAGVMNEQFF. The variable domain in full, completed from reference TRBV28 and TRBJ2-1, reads DVKVTQSSRYLVKRTGEKVFLECVQDMDHENMFWYRQDPGLGLRLIYFSYDVKMKEKGDIPEGYSVSREKKERFSLILESASTNQTSMYLCASRGAGVMNEQFFGPGTRLTVL.

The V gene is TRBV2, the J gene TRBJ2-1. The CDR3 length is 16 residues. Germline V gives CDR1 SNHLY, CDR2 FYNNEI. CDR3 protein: CASSDPGSSSYNEQFF.

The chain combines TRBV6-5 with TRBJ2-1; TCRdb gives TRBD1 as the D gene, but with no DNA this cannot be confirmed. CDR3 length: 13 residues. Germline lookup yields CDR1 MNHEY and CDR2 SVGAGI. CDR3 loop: CASSSTIRDEQFF.

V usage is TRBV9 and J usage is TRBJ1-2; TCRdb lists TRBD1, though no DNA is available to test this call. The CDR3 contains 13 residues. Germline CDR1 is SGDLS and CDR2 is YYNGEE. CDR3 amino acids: CASSVVGSGGYTF.

This CDR3 is CASSRGQGRPQHF. The chain couples TRBV11-3 to TRBJ1-5; checking the TCRdb D call of TRBD1 is not possible without DNA. CDR3 length: 13 residues. Germline loops: CDR1 SGHNT, CDR2 YENEEA.

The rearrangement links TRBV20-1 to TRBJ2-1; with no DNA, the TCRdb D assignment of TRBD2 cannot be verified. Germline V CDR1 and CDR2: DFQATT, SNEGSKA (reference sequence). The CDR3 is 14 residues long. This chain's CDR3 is CSAPVGGSRHEQFF.

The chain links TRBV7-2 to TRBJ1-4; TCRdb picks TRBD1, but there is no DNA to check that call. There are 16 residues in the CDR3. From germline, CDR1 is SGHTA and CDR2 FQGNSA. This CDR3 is CASSAHQGAANEKLFF.

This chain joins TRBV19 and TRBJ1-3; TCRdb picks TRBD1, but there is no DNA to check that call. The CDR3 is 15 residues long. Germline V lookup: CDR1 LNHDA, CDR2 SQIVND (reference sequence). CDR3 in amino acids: CASSLGQLSGNTIYF.